The 29 T cell receptor beta chains below were found in one sample sequenced in a study of blood T cell repertoires in COVID-19. The data were produced by immunoSEQ multiplex PCR, yet TCRdb's version contains in-frame clones alone and is incomplete. The sample includes about 180,000 clones, approximately 85% of them seen just once. Sequenced sample: PBMCs or T cells enriched from blood (not recorded which). The receptors derive from a man in his forties who had recovered from COVID-19.

The V and J genes are TRBV6-1 and TRBJ2-4; TRBD1 might be the D (6 bases). Trimming stripped 2 bases from V and 15 bases from J, with 11 bases between. The CDR3 has 11 residues. Germline assignment: CDR1 MNHNS and CDR2 SASEGT. CDR3 sequence: CASSEWGQPYF. The CDR3 DNA reads as TGTGCCAGCAGTGAATGGGGGCAGCCGTACTTC.

The chain couples TRBV4-1 to TRBJ2-2; 7 bases match TRBD1. The junction had 4 bases not matched to a gene; V was cut back by 2 bases and J by 4 bases. This CDR3 region has 15 residues. The germline CDR1 and CDR2 sequences are MGHRA and YSYEKL. The CDR3 spells CASSQLPGGTGELFF. CDR3 in DNA: TGCGCCAGCAGCCAACTTCCAGGGGGCACCGGGGAGCTGTTTTTT.

The gene calls are TRBV5-5 and TRBJ1-1, with D maybe TRBD1 (5 bases). CDR1 SGHKS and CDR2 YYEKEE come from the germline V gene (reference sequence). Trimming left V 7 bases short and J 0 bases short, with 10 bases between. The CDR3 has 13 residues. DNA for the CDR3: TGTGCCAGCGGACAATCCTTGAACACTGAAGCTTTCTTT. Translated, it gives CASGQSLNTEAFF.

V is TRBV7-8 and J is TRBJ2-3, with TRBD1 matching 7 bases. CDR1 and CDR2 from the germline V gene are SGHVS and FQNEAQ. The CDR3 extends over 14 amino acids. V gave up 1 base and J gave up 4 bases; unmatched junction bases: 2. The CDR3 loop is CASSLDRGADTQYF. The CDR3 nucleotides are TGTGCCAGCAGCTTAGACAGGGGCGCAGATACGCAGTATTTT.

The chain recombines TRBV4-1 with TRBJ1-5; maybe TRBD1 (6 bases). V was shortened by 4 bases and J by 0 bases, with 22 bases between the two germline ends. Germline-derived CDR1 and CDR2 are MGHRA and YSYEKL. The CDR3 contains 19 residues. The CDR3 bases are TGCGCCAGCAGCCCCCCAGGGGACGTATTTTCAGATAGCAATCAGCCCCAGCATTTT. Translation gives CASSPPGDVFSDSNQPQHF.

This clone was recorded a few times. The same CDR3 also results from other DNA sequences found in this sample. This chain uses TRBV9 with TRBJ2-5; no definite D call. V shed 0 bases and J shed 1 base, with 7 bases lying between them. The germline V gene encodes CDR1 SGDLS and CDR2 YYNGEE. The CDR3 covers 14 residues. The CDR3 is CASSVVGGQETQYF. The CDR3 coding sequence is TGTGCCAGCAGCGTAGTAGGCGGCCAAGAGACCCAGTACTTC.

The chain has TRBV4-1 and TRBJ1-6; D unclear. V lost 0 bases, J lost 9 bases, and 9 bases lay in between. Germline-derived CDR1 and CDR2 are MGHRA and YSYEKL. This CDR3 has 14 residues. CDR3 sequence (DNA): TGCGCCAGCAGCCAAGAAACCTCGGGTTCACCCCTCCACTTT. Protein sequence: CASSQETSGSPLHF.

The chain links TRBV5-1 to TRBJ2-7, with TRBD1 identical over 7 bases. The germline gives CDR1 SGHRS, CDR2 YFSETQ. Trimming cost V 0 bases and J 1 base; bases outside gene matches: 7. The CDR3 covers 16 residues. CDR3 region: CASSLGADRTSYEQYF. In nucleotides, the CDR3 is TGCGCCAGCAGCTTGGGTGCGGACAGGACTTCCTACGAGCAGTACTTC.

The rearrangement links TRBV19 to TRBJ1-1; no definite D call. V was clipped by 2 bases and J by 0 bases, with 10 bases between them. The germline CDR1 and CDR2 sequences are LNHDA and SQIVND (reference sequence). The CDR3 is made up of 15 amino acids. CDR3 region: CASSITQAMNTEAFF. The CDR3 region has the DNA TGTGCCAGTAGTATAACCCAAGCCATGAACACTGAAGCTTTCTTT.

The J gene is TRBJ1-6, the V gene TRBV7-3; possible D gene TRBD1, 5 bases. V was clipped by 4 bases and J by 7 bases, with 8 bases between them. The CDR3 extends over 13 amino acids. CDR1 and CDR2 from the germline V gene are SGHTA and FQGTGA. The CDR3 sequence: CASSWGENSPLHF. In DNA, the CDR3 is TGTGCCAGCAGCTGGGGGGAGAATTCACCCCTCCACTTT.

V gene TRBV21-1 combines with J gene TRBJ1-5. TRBV21-1 corresponds to a pseudogene. The CDR3 runs 10 residues. CDR3 sequence reads: CASRRQPQHF. The CDR3 DNA is TGTGCCAGTCGGAGGCAGCCCCAGCATTTT.

In DNA form, the CDR3 reads TGCGCCAGCAGCTTGTGGGGACAGAAGATCGGGGAGCTGTTTTTT. This encodes CASSLWGQKIGELFF. This chain joins TRBV5-1 and TRBJ2-2, with 7 bases that match TRBD1. Germline V gene data show CDR1 as SGHRS and CDR2 as YFSETQ. J lost 7 bases, V lost 1 base, and 7 bases had no gene match. The length of the CDR3 is 15 residues.

The chain recombines TRBV4-1 with TRBJ1-2, with a weak D call TRBD1 (5 bases). CDR1 MGHRA and CDR2 YSYEKL come from the germline V gene. This CDR3 comprises 16 residues. The ends were cut back, 0 bases at V and 4 bases at J, with 15 bases in the middle. Written as DNA, the CDR3 is TGCGCCAGCAGCCAAGATGCCCAGGGAACCCTCTATGGCTACACCTTC. This encodes CASSQDAQGTLYGYTF.

This sequence joins TRBV13 and TRBJ1-1; D is unclear. Germline V gives CDR1 PRHDT, CDR2 FYEKMQ (reference sequence). Trimming stripped 5 bases from V and 4 bases from J, with 11 bases between. The CDR3 has 13 amino acids. CDR3 in amino acids: CASSRTLSTEAFF. The CDR3 DNA follows: TGTGCCAGCAGCCGAACTCTCTCCACTGAAGCTTTCTTT. Supplemented by reference TRBV13 and TRBJ1-1, the full variable domain reads AAGVIQSPRHLIKEKRETATLKCYPIPRHDTVYWYQQGPGQDPQFLISFYEKMQSDKGSIPDRFSAQQFSDYHSELNMSSLELGDSALYFCASSRTLSTEAFFGQGTRLTVV.

This clone was counted once. CDR3: CASSYGGPRETQYF. CDR3 in DNA: TGTGCCAGCAGCTACGGAGGGCCAAGGGAGACCCAGTACTTC. This chain joins TRBV27 and TRBJ2-5, with D possibly being TRBD2 (6 bases). There are 14 residues in the CDR3. The V end was cut by 6 bases, the J end by 5 bases, with 16 bases between. Germline V lookup: CDR1 MNHEY, CDR2 SMNVEV (reference sequence).

The genes are TRBV28 and TRBJ2-5, with 11 bases aligning to TRBD2. Unmatched junction bases numbered 18, after V lost 6 bases and J lost 6 bases. Looked up from germline, CDR1 is MDHEN and CDR2 is SYDVKM. This CDR3 spans 18 amino acids. The CDR3 DNA follows: TGTGCCAGCAGCCCCGGACTAGCGGGCAGCTCGAGCAGAAAGACCCAGTACTTC. Protein: CASSPGLAGSSSRKTQYF.

The V gene is TRBV5-6, the J gene TRBJ2-7; 12 bases match TRBD2. CDR1 and CDR2 (germline): SGHDT, YYEEEE. V lost 7 bases and J lost 0; bases outside the gene matches: 11. The CDR3 runs to 17 residues. The CDR3 loop is CASGLAGLAGFSYEQYF. For the CDR3, the DNA is TGTGCCAGCGGACTCGCGGGACTAGCGGGTTTCTCCTACGAGCAGTACTTC.

The rearrangement joins TRBV2 to TRBJ1-5; no firm D call. Looked up from germline, CDR1 is SNHLY and CDR2 is FYNNEI. Trimming stripped 8 bases from V and 3 bases from J, with 14 bases between. CDR3 length: 14 residues. The chain's CDR3 is CASEKQQLNQPQHF. CDR3 in DNA: TGTGCCAGCGAGAAACAGCAACTCAATCAGCCCCAGCATTTT. The full variable domain, with the rest looked up from reference TRBV2 and TRBJ1-5, is EPEVTQTPSHQVTQMGQEVILRCVPISNHLYFYWYRQILGQKVEFLVSFYNNEISEKSEIFDDQFSVERPDGSNFTLKIRSTKLEDSAMYFCASEKQQLNQPQHFGDGTRLSIL.

The V gene is TRBV5-4, the J gene TRBJ1-4, with 7 positions matching TRBD1. Germline V gene lookup returns CDR1 SGHNT and CDR2 YYREEE (reference sequence). The ends lost 4 bases at V and 7 bases at J; junction bases unmatched: 10. The CDR3 is 15 residues long. The CDR3 bases are TGTGCCAGCAGCCGCCAGGGGGAGCGTAGTGAAAAACTGTTTTTT. Translating gives CASSRQGERSEKLFF.

Only one count was recorded for this clone. V gene TRBV29-1 combines with J gene TRBJ1-2; 10 nucleotides agree with TRBD1. Unmatched junction bases numbered 6, after V lost 4 bases and J lost 4 bases. This CDR3 spans 14 amino acids. Germline V gene sequence: CDR1 SQVTM, CDR2 ANQGSEA. CDR3 DNA: TGCAGCGTTGGGGGGACAGGGGACCTCTATGGCTACACCTTC. Translating gives CSVGGTGDLYGYTF.

The chain joins TRBV5-1 to TRBJ2-1, with 8 nucleotides matching TRBD2. With 1 base clipped from V and 6 bases from J, the junction kept 6 bases outside the gene matches. The V gene's germline CDR1 is SGHRS and CDR2 YFSETQ. This CDR3 has 15 amino acids. The CDR3 DNA reads TGCGCCAGCAGCTTGTCCGGACTAGCCGGCAATGAGCAGTTCTTC. This encodes CASSLSGLAGNEQFF.

The chain combines TRBV2 with TRBJ1-1, with D maybe TRBD1 (6 bases). Between the trimmed V and J ends, which lost 8 bases and 2 bases, there was a span of 15 bases. Germline V CDR1 and CDR2: SNHLY, FYNNEI. The CDR3 contains 14 residues. The CDR3 DNA follows: TGTGCCAGCCCTAAGGACAGCACAAACACTGAAGCTTTCTTT. It codes for CASPKDSTNTEAFF.

Only a few counts were recorded for this clone. The chain couples TRBV29-1 to TRBJ1-2; no reliable D call. The CDR3 contains 10 residues. Germline CDR1 SQVTM, CDR2 ANQGSEA. V shed 2 bases and J shed 8 bases, with 6 bases lying between them. The CDR3 nucleotides are TGCAGCGTTGAACGAGGGGGCTACACCTTC. It specifies CSVERGGYTF.

The chain joins TRBV7-9 to TRBJ2-1, with unresolved D. The CDR3 contains 12 residues. CDR1 is SEHNR, CDR2 FQNEAQ, per germline (reference sequence). V lost 6 bases, J lost 10 bases, and 13 bases lay in between. CDR3 sequence: CASSPPGWEQFF. CDR3 nucleotide sequence: TGTGCCAGCAGTCCCCCCGGGTGGGAGCAGTTCTTC.

V and J are TRBV6-5 and TRBJ1-4; D not certain. The CDR3 totals 15 residues. Germline loops: CDR1 MNHEY, CDR2 SVGAGI. The V gene lost 0 bases and the J gene lost 10 bases, with 15 bases spanning the gap. The CDR3 sequence is CASSYSRREVGKLFF. As DNA, the CDR3 is TGTGCCAGCAGTTACTCTAGAAGGGAGGTTGGAAAACTGTTTTTT.

V gene TRBV7-8 combines with J gene TRBJ2-3; 9 bases agree with TRBD1. Germline-derived CDR1 and CDR2 are SGHVS and FQNEAQ. The CDR3 has 15 amino acids. The junction had 7 bases not matched to a gene; V was cut back by 5 bases and J by 4 bases. The CDR3 is CASSPGTGSPDTQYF. In nucleotides, the CDR3 is TGTGCCAGCAGCCCCGGGACAGGGTCCCCAGATACGCAGTATTTT.

V and J are TRBV4-1 and TRBJ2-2, with D perhaps TRBD2 (6 bases). Germline CDR1 reads MGHRA; CDR2 reads YSYEKL. The CDR3 runs 17 residues. Trimming took off 5 bases at V and 1 base at J, with 17 bases between the two ends. The chain's CDR3 is CASSNPNGGKNTGELFF. The CDR3 region has the DNA TGCGCCAGCAGCAACCCAAACGGGGGAAAGAACACCGGGGAGCTGTTTTTT.

This clone appeared a single time. The V and J genes are TRBV6-4 and TRBJ1-5, with 9 bases lining up with TRBD1. This CDR3 is 18 amino acids long. The germline V gene has CDR1 MRHNA and CDR2 SNTAGT. Trimming removed 7 bases from V and 0 bases from J; junction bases left unmatched: 13. CDR3 in DNA: TGTGCCAGCATCCCCGGGACAGGGACGGTGTATAGCAATCAGCCCCAGCATTTT. Its protein product is CASIPGTGTVYSNQPQHF.

The chain carries TRBV11-2 and TRBJ1-2, with 8 nucleotides matching TRBD1. CDR1 and CDR2 (germline): SGHAT, FQNNGV. This CDR3 contains 15 residues. The V segment lost 6 bases and the J segment 3 bases; nucleotides outside the gene matches: 9. In DNA, the CDR3 is TGTGCCAGCAGGGCGCCAGGGGGCGCTTACTATGGCTACACCTTC. Its protein is CASRAPGGAYYGYTF.